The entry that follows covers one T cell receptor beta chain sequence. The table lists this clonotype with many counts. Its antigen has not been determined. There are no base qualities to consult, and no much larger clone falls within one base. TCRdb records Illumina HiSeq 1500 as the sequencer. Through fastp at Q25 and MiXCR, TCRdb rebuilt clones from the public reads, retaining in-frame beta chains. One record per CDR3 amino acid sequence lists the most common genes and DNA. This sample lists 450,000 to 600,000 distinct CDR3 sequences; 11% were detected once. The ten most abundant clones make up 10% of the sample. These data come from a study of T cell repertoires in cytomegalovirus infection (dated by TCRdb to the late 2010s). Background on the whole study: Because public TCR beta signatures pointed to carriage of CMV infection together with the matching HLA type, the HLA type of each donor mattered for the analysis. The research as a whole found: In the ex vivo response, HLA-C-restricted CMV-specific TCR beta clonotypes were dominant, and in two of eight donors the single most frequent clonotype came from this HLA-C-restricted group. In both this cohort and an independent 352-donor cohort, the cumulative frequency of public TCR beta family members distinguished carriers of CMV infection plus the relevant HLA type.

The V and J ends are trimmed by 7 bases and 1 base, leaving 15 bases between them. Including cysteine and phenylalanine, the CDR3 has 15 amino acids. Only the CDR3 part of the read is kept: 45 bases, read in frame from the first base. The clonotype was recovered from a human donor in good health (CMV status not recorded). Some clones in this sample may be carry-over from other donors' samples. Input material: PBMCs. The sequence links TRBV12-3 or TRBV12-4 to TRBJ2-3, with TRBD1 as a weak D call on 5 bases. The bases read TGTGCCAGCACCACCCGGTCAGGGCGCACAGATACGCAGTATTTT. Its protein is CASTTRSGRTDTQYF.